This entry concerns a single T cell receptor (beta chain). The antigen is not known. This sample was included in a study of T-cell memory formation after mild COVID-19. Study observations and caveats: There were some responding clones in pre-infection memory, which suggested that cross-reactive memory had joined. Chiefly within CM and EM were the contracting CD4+ clones; CD8+ ones were within EMRA.

It was 5'RACE with constant-segment primers that produced the TCR alpha and TCR beta cDNA libraries, which carried sample barcodes and UMIs. MiXCR was run by TCRdb on the 5' RACE reads, yielding one entry per CDR3 protein. The sample records 400,000 or so distinct CDR3 sequences, around 20% being singletons. Sequencing input: PBMCs or a T cell subset sorted from them (not recorded which). The origin of this receptor is an adult woman who had mild COVID-19 (a few samples of this study predate the infection). Cell type and time point are not known.

The CDR3 reads CASSLRSGMNEQFF. The CDR3 DNA reads as TGTGCCAGCAGTTTAAGGTCAGGGATGAATGAGCAGTTCTTC. This sequence joins TRBV12-3 or TRBV12-4 and TRBJ2-1; D perhaps matches TRBD1 (5 bases). The ends were cut back, 2 bases at V and 7 bases at J, with 12 bases in the middle. The CDR3 sequence is 14 residues long.